One sample yielded the 18 T cell receptor beta chains listed below, sequenced in a study of T cells in Graves' hyperthyroidism and ophthalmopathy. Amplification yielded TCR beta CDR3 regions, with RNA transcripts as the source. HTBI primers drove first-round RT-PCR of the TCR CDR3. MiXCR, applied by TCRdb to the multiplex PCR reads, yields one record per CDR3 protein. The sample has a few hundred thousand distinct CDR3 sequences, approximately 25% seen once. Sequenced material: blood. These TCRs come from a man between 50 and 59 years old with Graves' hyperthyroidism.

This clonotype came up a few times. The rearrangement uses TRBV27 and TRBJ2-1; tentative D call: TRBD2 (6 bases). Trimming removed 5 bases at V and 0 bases at J, with 11 bases between. CDR1 and CDR2 (germline): MNHEY, SMNVEV (reference sequence). CDR3 length: 15 residues. DNA for the CDR3: TGTGCCAGCAGTGGCGGGGCACGCTCCTACAATGAGCAGTTCTTC. Protein: CASSGGARSYNEQFF.

This clonotype has just a few counts. J is TRBJ2-1 and V is TRBV6-2 or TRBV6-3; 8 nucleotides match TRBD2. This CDR3 is 17 amino acids long. Trimming at V came to 2 bases and at J to 9 bases, leaving 15 bases not matched to a gene. The V gene's germline CDR1 is MNHEY and CDR2 SVGEGT. CDR3 residues: CASSYGSAGTRFSEQFF. The DNA for the CDR3 is TGTGCCAGCAGTTACGGTTCGGCCGGGACTAGATTCAGTGAGCAGTTCTTC.

This clonotype has just a few counts. The gene calls are TRBV6-1 and TRBJ2-1; 14 bases are shared with TRBD2. The CDR3 is 14 amino acids. Germline V gives CDR1 MNHNS, CDR2 SASEGT. V shed 10 bases, J shed 6 bases, and the junction held 5 bases outside the gene matches. This CDR3 reads CATGTSGSGNEQFF. The CDR3 bases are TGTGCCACAGGGACTAGCGGGAGTGGCAATGAGCAGTTCTTC.

This clonotype was counted a few times. The rearrangement uses TRBV2 and TRBJ2-3, with TRBD2 matching over 8 bases. Germline V CDR1 and CDR2: SNHLY, FYNNEI. The CDR3 is 16 residues long. J gave up 0 bases and V 2 bases, and 4 bases lay outside the gene matches. The CDR3 nucleotides are TGTGCCAGCAGTGAAAGCCCTAGCGGGAGCACAGATACGCAGTATTTT. This sequence encodes CASSESPSGSTDTQYF.

The V and J genes are TRBV5-1 and TRBJ2-7, with D maybe TRBD2 (6 bases). The CDR3 spans 14 residues. Germline V gene sequence: CDR1 SGHRS, CDR2 YFSETQ. V dropped 3 bases and J dropped 6 bases, with 16 bases sitting between them. The CDR3 region is CASSSAGGESEQYF. CDR3 DNA sequence: TGCGCCAGCAGCTCGGCCGGCGGGGAATCCGAGCAGTACTTC.

This clonotype has only a few counts. V and J are TRBV19 and TRBJ2-4, with D perhaps matching TRBD1 or TRBD2 (5 bases each). Deletions cut 6 bases from V and 4 bases from J, with 13 bases between. The CDR3 length is 14 residues. Germline CDR1 LNHDA, CDR2 SQIVND (reference sequence). The CDR3 bases are TGTGCCAGTAGGAGCCGGGACGGAAAAAACATTCAGTACTTC. Its translation is CASRSRDGKNIQYF. The variable domain in full, with the rest retrieved from reference TRBV19 and TRBJ2-4, is DGGITQSPKYLFRKEGQNVTLSCEQNLNHDAMYWYRQDPGQGLRLIYYSQIVNDFQKGDIAEGYSVSREKKESFPLTVTSAQKNPTAFYLCASRSRDGKNIQYFGAGTRLSVL.

This clonotype was detected a few times. V and J are TRBV6-6 and TRBJ2-7, with 7 positions matching TRBD1. The CDR3 runs 15 residues. Germline V gives CDR1 MNHNY, CDR2 SVGAGI (reference sequence). V lost 2 bases to trimming and J lost 2 bases; unmatched junction nucleotides: 6. CDR3: CASSYHQDRPYEQYF. The CDR3 DNA reads as TGTGCCAGCAGTTACCACCAGGACAGGCCCTACGAGCAGTACTTC.

To note about this clonotype: This may come from a read error, since a much larger clone is one base off. The chain carries TRBV2 and TRBJ2-3; D is unclear. Looked up from germline, CDR1 is SNHLY and CDR2 is FYNNEI. The CDR3 runs 11 residues. Trimming took off 7 bases at V and 2 bases at J, with 4 bases between the two ends. The CDR3 here is CASIHTDTQYF. CDR3 nucleotides: TGTGCCAGCATCCACACAGATACGCAGTATTTT. The full variable domain, in which reference TRBV2 and TRBJ2-3 provide the parts outside the CDR3, is EPEVTQTPSHQVTQMGQEVILRCVPISNHLYFYWYRQILGQKVEFLVSFYNNEISEKSEIFDDQFSVERPDGSNFTLKIRSTKLEDSAMYFCASIHTDTQYFGPGTRLTVL.

Many counts were recorded for this clonotype. The chain employs TRBV11-2 and TRBJ2-5, with 7 bases lining up with TRBD2. This CDR3 region has 13 residues. Germline V gene data show CDR1 as SGHAT and CDR2 as FQNNGV. With 5 bases clipped from V and 12 bases from J, the junction kept 12 bases outside the gene matches. CDR3 amino acids: CASSTLTSRWEYF. CDR3 nucleotides: TGTGCCAGCAGCACCCTGACTAGCAGGTGGGAGTACTTC. Supplemented by reference TRBV11-2 and TRBJ2-5, the full variable domain reads EAGVAQSPRYKIIEKRQSVAFWCNPISGHATLYWYQQILGQGPKLLIQFQNNGVVDDSQLPKDRFSAERLKGVDSTLKIQPAKLEDSAVYLCASSTLTSRWEYFGPGTRLLVL.

This clonotype was found once. A much larger clone differs from this one at a single base, so this may be a read error. The chain recombines TRBV7-9 with TRBJ2-7; 10 positions agree with TRBD2. From germline, CDR1 is SEHNR and CDR2 FQNEAQ (reference sequence). The trim removed 6 bases at V and 4 bases at J, leaving 9 bases unmatched. The CDR3 length is 15 residues. CDR3 protein: CASRPLSSGSYEQYF. The CDR3 bases are TGTGCCAGCAGGCCCCTCTCTAGCGGGAGTTACGAGCAGTACTTC.

The J gene is TRBJ1-6, the V gene TRBV19, with 7 bases identical to TRBD1. The germline V gene encodes CDR1 LNHDA and CDR2 SQIVND (reference sequence). The CDR3 consists of 14 residues. V lost 9 bases to trimming and J lost 7 bases; unmatched junction nucleotides: 9. This chain's CDR3 is CASQIQGSNSPLHF. The CDR3 nucleotides read TGTGCCAGCCAGATACAGGGGTCCAATTCACCCCTCCACTTT.

V is TRBV20-1 and J is TRBJ2-7, with 9 bases fitting TRBD1. This CDR3 is built from 13 residues. Germline V gene data show CDR1 as DFQATT and CDR2 as SNEGSKA (reference sequence). After removal of 6 bases from V and 1 base from J, the junction contained 4 bases not matched to a gene. The CDR3: CSAGTGLSYEQYF. The CDR3 nucleotides are TGCAGTGCGGGGACAGGGTTATCCTACGAGCAGTACTTC.

The chain combines TRBV12-3 or TRBV12-4 with TRBJ1-1; TRBD1 agrees at 8 bases. Trimming cost V 1 base and J 5 bases; bases outside gene matches: 6. The CDR3 is made up of 15 amino acids. CDR3 loop: CASSLGTGGRTEAFF. The CDR3 DNA is TGTGCCAGCAGTTTAGGCACAGGGGGAAGAACTGAAGCTTTCTTT.

The rearrangement joins TRBV5-1 to TRBJ1-6; 7 bases line up with TRBD1. Losses at the gene ends were 1 base for V and 5 bases for J; bases not matched to a gene: 3. Per germline, CDR1 SGHRS and CDR2 YFSETQ. This CDR3 is 15 amino acids long. The CDR3 is CASSLTGTDNSPLHF. The CDR3 DNA follows: TGCGCCAGCAGCTTGACCGGGACAGATAATTCACCCCTCCACTTT.

This clonotype was picked up many times. The chain joins TRBV28 to TRBJ2-7, with D hard to call. Looked up from germline, CDR1 is MDHEN and CDR2 is SYDVKM. Trimming removed 3 bases at V and 2 bases at J, with 17 bases between. This CDR3 spans 16 amino acids. CDR3 loop: CASSLGVRQATYEQYF. The CDR3 DNA reads as TGTGCCAGCAGTTTGGGTGTCCGCCAGGCGACCTACGAGCAGTACTTC.

The chain links TRBV11-2 to TRBJ2-1; 7 bases fit TRBD1. Unmatched junction bases numbered 9, after V lost 4 bases and J lost 3 bases. Germline V gene lookup returns CDR1 SGHAT and CDR2 FQNNGV. The length of the CDR3 is 16 residues. CDR3 protein: CASSWTRDSFYNEQFF. CDR3 DNA: TGTGCCAGCAGCTGGACCCGGGACAGTTTCTACAATGAGCAGTTCTTC.

V gene TRBV6-1 combines with J gene TRBJ1-5, with unresolved D. The germline V gene has CDR1 MNHNS and CDR2 SASEGT. The V and J ends lost 5 bases and 5 bases respectively, with 10 bases between them. The CDR3 is 13 amino acids. CDR3 in amino acids: CASSPPRDQPQHF. CDR3 nucleotide sequence: TGTGCCAGCAGTCCCCCGCGGGATCAGCCCCAGCATTTT.

This clonotype was counted ten times or more. The CDR3 region is CSVEDQPGQPQHF. For the CDR3, the DNA is TGCAGCGTTGAGGATCAACCGGGGCAGCCCCAGCATTTT. V and J are TRBV29-1 and TRBJ1-5; D not certain. Germline lookup yields CDR1 SQVTM and CDR2 ANQGSEA. The CDR3 extends over 13 amino acids. V was trimmed by 3 bases and J by 7 bases, leaving 13 bases between them.